This entry concerns a single T cell receptor (beta chain). V was clipped by 8 bases and J by 7 bases; unmatched bases: 11. Germline CDR1 is SGHTA and CDR2 is FQGNSA. The CDR3 consists of 14 residues. This entry is derived from a study of blood T cell repertoires in COVID-19. Study details: Collection of acute and convalescent COVID-19 samples took place in the United States, Italy and Spain. T cells, B-cell-depleted T cells, or PBMCs provided the cDNA or gDNA that served as material.

Source study methods: Reference gene primer amplification gave estimated nucleated cell counts. The table came from immunoSEQ multiplex PCR; TCRdb's copy has only in-frame clones and leaves some out. The V and J calls and the clone size are those of that table, but D and trimming were determined from the DNA. The repertoire holds approximately 300,000 clones, with 87% as singletons. The chain joins TRBV7-2 to TRBJ2-7; 10 bases match TRBD2. The TCR comes from a woman aged 45-60 years who had recovered from COVID-19. Sample: peripheral blood. CDR3 in DNA: TGTGCCAGCTCACCGAGCGGGAGGGCACAAGAGCAGTACTTC. It yields the protein CASSPSGRAQEQYF.